This paragraph reports one TCR beta chain. The data originate from a study of shared clonotypes between healthy human individuals. Study in general: For every donor, three CD4 naive, three CD4 memory, two CD8 naive and one CD8 memory plates were used.

The CDR3 has 13 amino acids. Trimming took 4 bases from V and 0 from J, leaving 7 bases between them. Germline V gives CDR1 GTSNPN, CDR2 SVGIG (reference sequence). Sequencing used immunoSEQ multiplex PCR; TCRdb keeps in-frame clones, though not all of them. Of roughly 1,600,000 clones in the sample, approximately 98.5% are singletons; the top ten hold over 0.3%. Sequenced: naive CD4+ T cells sorted from blood. Noted subset: CD45RA+ positively selected. The receptor was isolated from a man aged 25-40 years in good health. The V and J genes are TRBV30 and TRBJ1-3, with D unclear. CDR3 sequence reads: CAWTASSGNTIYF. In DNA form, the CDR3 reads TGTGCCTGGACGGCAAGCTCTGGAAACACCATATATTTT.